Described below is a single T cell receptor (beta chain) sequence and its context. Its antigen remains unidentified. No clone much larger than this one lies a single base away; base qualities are absent. The sample is drawn from a study of monozygotic twins with cystic fibrosis (dated by TCRdb to the early 2020s). General notes on the study: Barcoded libraries were prepared with about 15 PCR cycles from 2.5 to 3 micrograms of fragmented DNA. TCR beta repertoires were compared within and between 16 monozygotic twin pairs with cystic fibrosis so that genetic influence on V and J gene usage could be assessed. Ten female and six male twin pairs, aged about 2.0 to 40 years (median around 10 years) and mostly children and adolescents, were included in the cohort. Data for three of the twin pairs had been reported previously in another context. Twins were ranked among 850 to 1,200 cohort participants for weight-for-height and FEVPerc (FEV1 disease centile) at the day of blood sampling. The research as a whole found: Monozygotic CF twin pairs shared significantly more nucleotide-identical clonotypes within each pair than unrelated CF individuals shared with one another (P = 0.000026, Mann-Whitney). V gene usage was most similar to the co-twin for 13 of 16 pairs, and J usage for 8 of 16 pairs, suggesting genetic constraints. Simpson clonality was generally low (median approximately 0.0095), suggesting a naive-dominated repertoire, with higher clonality in the most severely affected patients. No association turned up between shared CDR3 numbers and age, concordance or disease severity, and the cohort was small.

TCR beta CDR3 regions were amplified by multiplex PCR using the immunoSEQ immune profiling system, following the manufacturer's instructions. An Illumina NextSeq system was used for sequencing. Under the source paper's analysis protocol: Sequence data were processed on the immunoSEQ Analyzer platform, and clonality was computed as the square root of Simpson's index of productive rearrangements. Jensen-Shannon distance served as the measure of similarity in V and J usage, while OLGA was used to compute CDR3 generation probabilities. Shared CDR3 sequences were searched against the immuneACCESS database (August 2020) and VDJdb (December 2020). Imported from immuneACCESS, the table was reduced by TCRdb to in-frame sequences with V and J called. These copies leave out some clones; in studies compared against another copy, an unresolved V gene accounts for under half, and the cause of the remainder is not known. V, J and clone size reflect that table, while D and trimming were determined from the DNA. The sample table lists nearly 25,000 clones, around 93% of them with a count of one. The ten largest clonotypes hold about 0.31% of the sample.

The germline V end is reduced by 2 bases and the J end by 7 bases; junction bases left unmatched: 9. In the germline V gene, CDR1 corresponds to SGHAT and CDR2 to FQNNGV. Taken from cysteine to phenylalanine, the CDR3 has 16 residues. Only the CDR3 region is kept as DNA, spanning 48 bases read in frame from base 1. The twin pairs came from the European Cystic Fibrosis Twin and Sibling Study Cohort, a cohort that recruited patients from over a hundred CF clinics across 14 European countries. Zygosity and CFTR genotype were verified in-house, and zygosity was tested by multiplex PCR of nine short tandem repeat loci. Peripheral blood was sampled from each twin, with clinical parameters recorded on the day of blood sampling. Phenol/chloroform extraction was used to isolate genomic DNA from peripheral blood cells, and the DNA was then kept in TE buffer at 4 degrees C.

The sequence came from a girl between 2 and 10 years old with cystic fibrosis. The sequenced material came from blood. The V gene is TRBV11-2 and the J gene is TRBJ2-1, with TRBD2 matching 9 junction bases. The nucleotides are TGTGCCAGCAGCTTAACGGGCGGGGGGGCCATTAATGAGCAGTTCTTC. Its product reads: CASSLTGGGAINEQFF.